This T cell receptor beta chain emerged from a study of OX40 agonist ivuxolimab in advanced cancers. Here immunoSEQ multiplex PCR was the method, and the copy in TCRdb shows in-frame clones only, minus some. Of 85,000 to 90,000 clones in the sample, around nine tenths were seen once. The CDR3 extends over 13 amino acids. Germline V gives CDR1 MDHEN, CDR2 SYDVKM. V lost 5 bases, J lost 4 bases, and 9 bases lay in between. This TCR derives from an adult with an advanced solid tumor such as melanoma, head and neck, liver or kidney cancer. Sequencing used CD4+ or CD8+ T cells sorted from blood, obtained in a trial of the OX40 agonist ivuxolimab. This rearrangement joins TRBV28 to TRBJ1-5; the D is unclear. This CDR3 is CASSGRINQPQHF. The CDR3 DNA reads TGTGCCAGCAGTGGACGGATAAATCAGCCCCAGCATTTT.